Sequencing of this T cell receptor beta chain was carried out in a study of blood T cells in healthy people across ages. Study results and limitations: With age, beta diversity per million T cells declined roughly linearly, significantly by 35 to 40.

CDR3 length: 13 amino acids. Germline values: CDR1 SGHTA, CDR2 FQGNSA. The V end was cut by 4 bases, the J end by 2 bases, with 8 bases between. Turning to this clonotype: Antigen: not known.

Next came a second PCR, run for about 6 to 12 cycles, which used a sample-barcoded 5' primer along with a J-beta primer mix. In TCRdb, the 5' RACE reads were re-called with MiXCR into one record per CDR3 protein. The sample holds under 2,000,000 distinct CDR3 sequences; just under 50% are singletons and the top ten take 2.1%. The TCR comes from a woman aged 40 to 50 in good health. Material: blood. The chain has TRBV7-2 and TRBJ1-1, with D unresolved. The DNA for the CDR3 is TGTGCCAGCAGCTCAGTTATTAACACTGAAGCTTTCTTT. Residues: CASSSVINTEAFF. The variable domain in full, with the rest retrieved from reference TRBV7-2 and TRBJ1-1, is GAGVSQSPSNKVTEKGKDVELRCDPISGHTALYWYRQSLGQGLEFLIYFQGNSAPDKSGLPSDRFSAERTGGSVSTLTIQRTQQEDSAVYLCASSSVINTEAFFGQGTRLTVV.